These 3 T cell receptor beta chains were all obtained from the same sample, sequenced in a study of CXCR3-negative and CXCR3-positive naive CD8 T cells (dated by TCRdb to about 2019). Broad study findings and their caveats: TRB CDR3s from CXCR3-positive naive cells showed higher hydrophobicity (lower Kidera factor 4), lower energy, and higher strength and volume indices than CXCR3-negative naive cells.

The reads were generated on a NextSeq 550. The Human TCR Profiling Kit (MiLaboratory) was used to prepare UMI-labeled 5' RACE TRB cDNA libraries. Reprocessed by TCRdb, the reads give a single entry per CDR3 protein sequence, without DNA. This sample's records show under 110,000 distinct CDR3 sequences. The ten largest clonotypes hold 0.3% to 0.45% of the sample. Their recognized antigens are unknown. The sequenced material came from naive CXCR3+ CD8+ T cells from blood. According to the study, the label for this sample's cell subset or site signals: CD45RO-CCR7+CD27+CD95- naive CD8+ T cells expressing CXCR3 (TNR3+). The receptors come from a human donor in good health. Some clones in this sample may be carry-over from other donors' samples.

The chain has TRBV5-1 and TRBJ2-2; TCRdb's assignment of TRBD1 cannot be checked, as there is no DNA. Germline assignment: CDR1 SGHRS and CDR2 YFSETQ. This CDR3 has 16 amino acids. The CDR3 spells CASRSRDWDDTGELFF.

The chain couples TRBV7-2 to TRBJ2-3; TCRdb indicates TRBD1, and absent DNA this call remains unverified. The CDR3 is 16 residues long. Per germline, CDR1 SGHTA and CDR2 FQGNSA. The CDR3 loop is CASSYVGGYSTDTQYF.

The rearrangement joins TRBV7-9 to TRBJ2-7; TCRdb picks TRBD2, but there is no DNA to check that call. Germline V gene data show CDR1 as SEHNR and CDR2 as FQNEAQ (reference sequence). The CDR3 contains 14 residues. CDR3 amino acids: CASSFSGATYEQYF.